These T cell receptor beta chains were read from a single sample in a study of blood T cell repertoires in COVID-19. Libraries were prepared by immunoSEQ multiplex PCR; TCRdb keeps only in-frame clonotypes and omits some of them. The data hold nearly 350,000 clones, with more than 75% observed a single time. Sequenced: peripheral blood. These receptors were taken from a woman aged 18-30 years who had recovered from COVID-19. Each CDR3 is given with its conserved first and last residue. The D gene is left open where the match is weak. A row's size may be missing; if present it is once, few, many or a size class.

CDR3nt: TGCAGTGCTACTGACAGGGTTCATCACTATGGCTACACCTTC; CDR3aa: CSATDRVHHYGYTF; abundance: .; v_gene: TRBV20-1; d_gene: TRBD1; j_gene: TRBJ1-2
CDR3nt: TGCGCCAGCAGCGAGGGACTAGCTAGCACCGGGGAGCTGTTTTTT; CDR3aa: CASSEGLASTGELFF; abundance: .; v_gene: TRBV5-1; d_gene: TRBD2; j_gene: TRBJ2-2
CDR3nt: TGTGCCAGCAGCGGACTCGGGGGTCTTGGCTATGGCTACACCTTC; CDR3aa: CASSGLGGLGYGYTF; abundance: .; v_gene: TRBV5-6; d_gene: .; j_gene: TRBJ1-2
CDR3nt: TGCGCCAGCAGTGACGCGGGCTCTGGAAACACCATATATTTT; CDR3aa: CASSDAGSGNTIYF; abundance: .; v_gene: TRBV10-2; d_gene: .; j_gene: TRBJ1-3
CDR3nt: TGTGCCAGCAGCTCTTTTCCCGCTAAGAGTAGCGGGAGGATTGAGCTGTTTTTT; CDR3aa: CASSSFPAKSSGRIELFF; abundance: .; v_gene: TRBV11-2; d_gene: TRBD2; j_gene: TRBJ2-2
CDR3nt: TGCGCCAGCAGCCAAGACGGACTCTATGGCTACACCTTC; CDR3aa: CASSQDGLYGYTF; abundance: .; v_gene: TRBV4-3; d_gene: .; j_gene: TRBJ1-2
CDR3nt: TGTGCCAGCAGTTATTGGGGACAGATCACAGATACGCAGTATTTT; CDR3aa: CASSYWGQITDTQYF; abundance: few; v_gene: TRBV6-6; d_gene: TRBD1; j_gene: TRBJ2-3
CDR3nt: TGTGCCAGCAGCACAGTAGGCGGTACCCTTAGGGGTAGCACTGAAGCTTTCTTT; CDR3aa: CASSTVGGTLRGSTEAFF; abundance: .; v_gene: TRBV27; d_gene: .; j_gene: TRBJ1-1
CDR3nt: TGTGCCAGTAGTCCTACAGGGTACACCTACAATGAGCAGTTCTTC; CDR3aa: CASSPTGYTYNEQFF; abundance: .; v_gene: TRBV19; d_gene: .; j_gene: TRBJ2-1
CDR3nt: TGTGCCAGCAGTGAAGGACTAGACCCTATTTCGGAGCAGTTCTTC; CDR3aa: CASSEGLDPISEQFF; abundance: .; v_gene: TRBV6-1; d_gene: .; j_gene: TRBJ2-1
CDR3nt: TGTGCCAGCAGCCAAGCTGACAGGGGGGTTAGCGGCTACACCTTC; CDR3aa: CASSQADRGVSGYTF; abundance: .; v_gene: TRBV3-1/TRBV3-2; d_gene: TRBD1; j_gene: TRBJ1-2
CDR3nt: TGTGCTAGTGGTTTTGGGACTAGCGGAAGCTCCTACAATGAGCAGTTCTTC; CDR3aa: CASGFGTSGSSYNEQFF; abundance: once; v_gene: TRBV12-5; d_gene: TRBD2; j_gene: TRBJ2-1
CDR3nt: TGTGCCAGTGTTAGGGGTCTTTCTGGAAACACCATATATTTT; CDR3aa: CASVRGLSGNTIYF; abundance: .; v_gene: TRBV19; d_gene: .; j_gene: TRBJ1-3
CDR3nt: TGTGCCAGCTCACCACCGGTAGCGGGAGGGCCCCACAATGAGCAGTTCTTC; CDR3aa: CASSPPVAGGPHNEQFF; abundance: .; v_gene: TRBV18; d_gene: TRBD2; j_gene: TRBJ2-1
CDR3nt: TGCGCCAGCAGCCAGGGACTAGCGGGATCGGATACGCAGTATTTT; CDR3aa: CASSQGLAGSDTQYF; abundance: .; v_gene: TRBV4-1; d_gene: TRBD2; j_gene: TRBJ2-3
CDR3nt: TGTGCCAGCAGCCAAGAAGGGTCAGGGCGATTGACCGGGGAGCTGTTTTTT; CDR3aa: CASSQEGSGRLTGELFF; abundance: .; v_gene: TRBV3-1/TRBV3-2; d_gene: .; j_gene: TRBJ2-2
CDR3nt: TGTGCCGCAAACAGGGCTAGCGAGACCCAGTACTTC; CDR3aa: CAANRASETQYF; abundance: .; v_gene: TRBV6-6; d_gene: .; j_gene: TRBJ2-5
CDR3nt: TGTGCCAGTAGTACGACAGGACATAGCAATCAGCCCCAGCATTTT; CDR3aa: CASSTTGHSNQPQHF; abundance: .; v_gene: TRBV19; d_gene: .; j_gene: TRBJ1-5
CDR3nt: TGTGCCATCAGTGAGTACCAGATAACTAACTATGGCTACACCTTC; CDR3aa: CAISEYQITNYGYTF; abundance: .; v_gene: TRBV10-3; d_gene: .; j_gene: TRBJ1-2
CDR3nt: TGTGCCAACTCCCCTCTGAGCGGGAGTGTGGTCGGGGAGCTGTTTTTT; CDR3aa: CANSPLSGSVVGELFF; abundance: .; v_gene: TRBV18; d_gene: TRBD2; j_gene: TRBJ2-2
CDR3nt: TGTGCCAGCAGCCAAGATACAGGGTATTCGTCCGGGGAGCTGTTTTTT; CDR3aa: CASSQDTGYSSGELFF; abundance: .; v_gene: TRBV3-1/TRBV3-2; d_gene: .; j_gene: TRBJ2-2
CDR3nt: TGTGCCACCAGCCCCCGAGACAGGGGGACTACGAACTATGGCTACACCTTC; CDR3aa: CATSPRDRGTTNYGYTF; abundance: .; v_gene: TRBV24-1; d_gene: TRBD1; j_gene: TRBJ1-2
CDR3nt: TGTGCCAGCAGCTCTACCAGCACAGATACGCAGTATTTT; CDR3aa: CASSSTSTDTQYF; abundance: .; v_gene: TRBV7-9; d_gene: .; j_gene: TRBJ2-3
CDR3nt: TGCGCCAGCAGCCAAGCAGGGGCTGGCTATGGCTACACCTTC; CDR3aa: CASSQAGAGYGYTF; abundance: .; v_gene: TRBV4-1; d_gene: .; j_gene: TRBJ1-2